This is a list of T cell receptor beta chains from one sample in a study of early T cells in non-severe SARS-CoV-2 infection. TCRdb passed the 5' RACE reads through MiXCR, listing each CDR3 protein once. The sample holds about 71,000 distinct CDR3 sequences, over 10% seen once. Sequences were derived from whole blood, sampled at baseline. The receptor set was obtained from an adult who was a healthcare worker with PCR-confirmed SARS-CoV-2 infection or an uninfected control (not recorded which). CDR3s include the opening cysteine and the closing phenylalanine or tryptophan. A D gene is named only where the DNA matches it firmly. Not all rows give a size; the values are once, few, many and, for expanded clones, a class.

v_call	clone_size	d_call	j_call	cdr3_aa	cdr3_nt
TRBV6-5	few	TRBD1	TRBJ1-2	CASRRQGDYGYTF	TGTGCCAGCAGACGACAGGGCGACTATGGCTACACCTTC
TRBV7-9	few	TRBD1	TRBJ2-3	CASSPSQGVADTQYF	TGTGCCAGCAGCCCATCCCAGGGGGTTGCAGATACGCAGTATTTT
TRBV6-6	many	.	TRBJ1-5	CASSYSLGPTLKAQHF	TGTGCCAGCAGTTACTCCCTGGGTCCCACTTTAAAGGCCCAGCATTTT
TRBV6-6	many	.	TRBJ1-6	CASRELYNSPLHF	TGTGCCAGCAGGGAACTTTATAATTCACCCCTCCACTTT
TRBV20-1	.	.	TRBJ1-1	CSARRGQGAFF	TGCAGTGCTAGGAGGGGACAAGGGGCTTTCTTT
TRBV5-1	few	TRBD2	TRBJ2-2	CASQHGREGTGELFF	TGCGCCAGCCAGCACGGAAGGGAGGGGACCGGGGAGCTGTTTTTT
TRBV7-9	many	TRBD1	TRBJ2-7	CASSLDPGQGIEQYF	TGTGCCAGCAGTCTGGACCCGGGACAGGGAATCGAGCAGTACTTC
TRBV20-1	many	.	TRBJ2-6	CSASSSGANVLTF	TGCAGTGCTAGTTCCTCTGGGGCCAACGTCCTGACTTTC
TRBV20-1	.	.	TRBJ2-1	CSAIARLVSYNEQFF	TGCAGTGCCATAGCCCGTCTAGTATCCTACAATGAGCAGTTCTTC
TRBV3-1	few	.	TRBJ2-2	CASSYRRENTGELFF	TGTGCCAGCAGCTACCGGAGGGAGAACACCGGGGAGCTGTTTTTT
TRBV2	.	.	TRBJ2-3	CASSEVLPSTDTQYF	TGTGCCAGCAGTGAAGTACTACCGAGCACAGATACGCAGTATTTT
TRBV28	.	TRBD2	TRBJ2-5	CASSLHFRRLAGKETQYF	TGTGCCAGCAGTTTGCACTTCCGGAGACTAGCGGGGAAAGAGACCCAGTACTTC
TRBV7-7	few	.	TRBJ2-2	CASSLSDYTGELFF	TGTGCTAGCAGCTTGAGTGACTACACCGGGGAGCTGTTTTTT
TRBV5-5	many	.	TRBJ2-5	CASSRARLTQYF	TGTGCCAGCAGCCGCGCCAGGTTGACCCAGTACTTC
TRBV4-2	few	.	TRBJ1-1	CASSQERVQTLGTEAFF	TGTGCCAGCAGCCAAGAAAGGGTCCAGACGCTCGGCACTGAAGCTTTCTTT
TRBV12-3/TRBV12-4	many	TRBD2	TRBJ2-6	CATSGREVGPSGANVLTF	TGTGCCACATCGGGGAGGGAAGTGGGGCCCTCTGGGGCCAACGTCCTGACTTTC
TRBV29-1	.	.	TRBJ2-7	CSARRDSYEQYF	TGCAGCGCCAGGCGGGACTCCTACGAGCAGTACTTC
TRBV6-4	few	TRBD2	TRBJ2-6	CASSEGGTGANVLTF	TGTGCCAGCAGTGAGGGAGGGACCGGGGCCAACGTCCTGACTTTC
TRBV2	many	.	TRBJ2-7	CASTSGTGTYEQYF	TGTGCCAGCACGTCCGGGACGGGTACCTACGAGCAGTACTTC
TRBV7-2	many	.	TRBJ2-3	CASSLVIVDTQYF	TGTGCCAGCAGCTTAGTAATCGTTGATACGCAGTATTTT
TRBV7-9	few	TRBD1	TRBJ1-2	CASRLDRDGYTF	TGTGCCAGCAGACTAGACAGGGATGGCTACACCTTC
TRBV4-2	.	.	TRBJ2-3	CASSPLREIADTQYF	TGTGCCAGCAGCCCACTCAGGGAGATCGCAGATACGCAGTATTTT
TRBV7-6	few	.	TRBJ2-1	CASSTDASEQFF	TGTGCCAGCAGCACAGACGCCAGTGAGCAGTTCTTC
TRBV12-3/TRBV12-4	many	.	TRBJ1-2	CASSSRPTGPGGHGYTF	TGTGCCAGCAGTTCCCGACCTACAGGACCCGGGGGCCATGGCTACACCTTC
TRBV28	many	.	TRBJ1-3	CASVRGPYNVASNTIYF	TGTGCCAGCGTGCGGGGACCCTACAATGTGGCCTCCAACACCATATATTTT
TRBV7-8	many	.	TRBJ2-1	CAITSDPEFNEQFF	TGTGCCATTACGTCCGATCCCGAATTCAATGAGCAGTTCTTC
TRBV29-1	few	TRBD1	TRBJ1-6	CSVATGVDNSPLHF	TGCAGCGTCGCAACAGGGGTCGATAATTCACCCCTCCACTTT
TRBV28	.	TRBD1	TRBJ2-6	CASSSARGQLSGANVLTF	TGTGCCAGCAGCTCCGCCAGGGGACAGCTCTCTGGGGCCAACGTCCTGACTTTC